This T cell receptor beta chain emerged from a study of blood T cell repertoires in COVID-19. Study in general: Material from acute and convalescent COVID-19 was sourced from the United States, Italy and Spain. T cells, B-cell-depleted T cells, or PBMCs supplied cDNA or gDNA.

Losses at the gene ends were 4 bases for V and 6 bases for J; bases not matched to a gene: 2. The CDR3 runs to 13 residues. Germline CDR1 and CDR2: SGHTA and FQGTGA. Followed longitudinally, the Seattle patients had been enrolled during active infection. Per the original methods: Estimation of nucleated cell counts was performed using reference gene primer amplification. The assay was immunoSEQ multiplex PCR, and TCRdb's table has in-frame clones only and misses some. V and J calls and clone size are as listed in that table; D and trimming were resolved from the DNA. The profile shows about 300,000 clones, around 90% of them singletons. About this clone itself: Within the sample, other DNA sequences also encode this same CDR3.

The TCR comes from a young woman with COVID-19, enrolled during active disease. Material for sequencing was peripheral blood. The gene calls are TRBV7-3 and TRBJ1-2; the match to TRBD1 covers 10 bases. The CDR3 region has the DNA TGTGCCAGCAGCTCTGGGACAGGGGATGGCTACACCTTC. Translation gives CASSSGTGDGYTF.